Following are 19 T cell receptor beta chains from one sample sequenced in a study of PD-1 blockade in classical Hodgkin lymphoma. Measured with immunoSEQ multiplex PCR; TCRdb has only the in-frame clones, and not every one. This sample carries tens of thousands of clones, 89% of them seen once, and the ten largest clones take around a tenth. There was relapse after autologous stem cell transplantation in every patient, and there was variation in brentuximab vedotin exposure. The sample consisted of peripheral blood mononuclear cells (PBMCs), taken before the second cycle of nivolumab. Source of these receptors: a human donor with classical Hodgkin lymphoma.

The genes are TRBV4-1 and TRBJ1-4, with a possible D match to TRBD1 (6 bases). Trimming cost V 4 bases and J 7 bases, with 16 bases left between them. In germline, CDR1 is MGHRA, CDR2 YSYEKL. This CDR3 is built from 15 residues. As DNA, the CDR3 is TGCGCCAGCAGCCGGTATACAGGGCGCGGTGAAAAACTGTTTTTT. Its protein is CASSRYTGRGEKLFF.

The chain uses TRBV28 and TRBJ1-5; no reliable D call. In germline, CDR1 is MDHEN, CDR2 SYDVKM. The germline V and J ends were trimmed by 11 bases and 5 bases, with 19 bases remaining between them. The CDR3 runs 14 residues. The CDR3 nucleotides read TGTGCCGGATCGGACGGGCTCGGCGATCAGCCCCAGCATTTT. It yields the protein CAGSDGLGDQPQHF.

CDR3 loop: CASSRHGLTSTDTQYF. The CDR3 coding sequence is TGTGCCAGCAGCCGCCACGGACTAACATCCACAGATACGCAGTATTTT. The rearrangement joins TRBV14 to TRBJ2-3, with D possibly being TRBD2 (6 bases). The CDR3 is 16 amino acids. Germline CDR1 and CDR2: SGHDN and FVKESK. V was trimmed by 4 bases and J by 2 bases, leaving 16 bases between them.

J is TRBJ2-2 and V is TRBV5-1; D gene uncertain. Trimming took 0 bases from V and 1 from J, leaving 4 bases between them. Germline CDR1 is SGHRS and CDR2 is YFSETQ. The CDR3 runs 14 residues. The CDR3 DNA reads as TGCGCCAGCAGCTTGGTACAGAACACCGGGGAGCTGTTTTTT. Encoded protein: CASSLVQNTGELFF.

The chain carries TRBV7-9 and TRBJ2-7; D unclear. Germline-derived CDR1 and CDR2 are SEHNR and FQNEAQ (reference sequence). Trimming pared 1 base from V and 6 bases from J, leaving 22 bases between. The CDR3 spans 17 residues. The CDR3 DNA is TGTGCCAGCAGCTTAGAACAACACGCCCCCCTACCATCCGAGCAGTACTTC. Amino acids: CASSLEQHAPLPSEQYF.

This clone has only one observation. CDR3 bases: TGTGCCAGCAGTTTACGGCGGGGCCTCTACAATGAGCAGTTCTTC. It is translated as CASSLRRGLYNEQFF. The chain carries TRBV28 and TRBJ2-1; TRBD2 might be the D (6 bases). The germline V gene has CDR1 MDHEN and CDR2 SYDVKM. The CDR3 extends over 15 amino acids. The ends were cut back, 2 bases at V and 3 bases at J, with 11 bases in the middle.

V usage is TRBV10-3 and J usage is TRBJ2-2, with D possibly TRBD1 on 5 matching bases. V gave up 3 bases and J gave up 0 bases, with 5 bases separating them. The CDR3 runs 14 residues. Germline CDR1 reads ENHRY; CDR2 reads SYGVKD. CDR3 residues: CAISDRANTGELFF. CDR3 in DNA: TGTGCCATCAGTGACAGGGCGAACACCGGGGAGCTGTTTTTT.

V and J are TRBV27 and TRBJ1-1; D is unresolved. The CDR3 length is 14 residues. Germline V gene lookup returns CDR1 MNHEY and CDR2 SMNVEV (reference sequence). Trimming pared 6 bases from V and 4 bases from J, leaving 15 bases between. In nucleotides, the CDR3 is TGTGCCAGCAGCCCACGGAGGGTGGTCACTGAAGCTTTCTTT. Encoded protein: CASSPRRVVTEAFF.

The genes are TRBV18 and TRBJ2-7; D is possibly TRBD2 (6 bases). Germline CDR1 and CDR2: KGHSH and LQKENI. V shed 3 bases and J shed 2 bases, with 11 bases lying between them. There are 14 residues in the CDR3. CDR3 coding DNA: TGTGCCAGCTCACCGGGACTCAGAACCTACGAGCAGTACTTC. Translation gives CASSPGLRTYEQYF. The full variable domain, in which reference TRBV18 and TRBJ2-7 provide the parts outside the CDR3, is NAGVMQNPRHLVRRRGQEARLRCSPMKGHSHVYWYRQLPEEGLKFMVYLQKENIIDESGMPKERFSAEFPKEGPSILRIQQVVRGDSAAYFCASSPGLRTYEQYFGPGTRLTVT.

J is TRBJ1-2 and V is TRBV30; TRBD1 agrees at 9 bases. Germline V gene sequence: CDR1 GTSNPN, CDR2 SVGIG (reference sequence). Losses at the gene ends were 2 bases for V and 8 bases for J; bases not matched to a gene: 9. This CDR3 region has 14 residues. CDR3 loop: CAWSLLGTGLGYTF. CDR3 nucleotides: TGTGCCTGGAGTTTATTAGGGACAGGGTTAGGCTACACCTTC.

The V and J genes are TRBV12-5 and TRBJ2-5; D call uncertain. This CDR3 is built from 12 residues. The germline CDR1 and CDR2 sequences are LGHNT and FRNRAP. Trimming took off 2 bases at V and 5 bases at J, with 6 bases between the two ends. CDR3 residues: CASGLPKETQYF. As DNA, the CDR3 is TGTGCTAGTGGTTTGCCCAAGGAGACCCAGTACTTC.

This rearrangement joins TRBV29-1 to TRBJ2-5; D not resolved. CDR1 and CDR2 from the germline V gene are SQVTM and ANQGSEA. V was pared by 6 bases and J by 5 bases, with 13 bases between. The CDR3 is 12 residues long. The CDR3 loop is CSVQVPPETQYF. Written as DNA, the CDR3 is TGCAGCGTCCAAGTCCCTCCGGAGACCCAGTACTTC.

The chain carries TRBV10-3 and TRBJ2-7; D perhaps matches TRBD1 (6 bases). This CDR3 has 12 amino acids. Trimming cost V 6 bases and J 5 bases, with 11 bases left between them. In germline, CDR1 is ENHRY, CDR2 SYGVKD. Here the CDR3 reads CAIRTQGNEQYF. CDR3 bases: TGTGCCATCAGGACTCAGGGGAACGAGCAGTACTTC.

The chain links TRBV10-3 to TRBJ2-3, with unresolved D. V was shortened by 7 bases and J by 5 bases, with 13 bases between the two germline ends. This CDR3 contains 13 residues. CDR1 ENHRY and CDR2 SYGVKD come from the germline V gene. CDR3: CAITRILGDTQYF. The DNA for the CDR3 is TGTGCCATCACCAGAATCCTGGGAGATACGCAGTATTTT.

The chain links TRBV28 to TRBJ2-5; 8 bases map to TRBD2. The CDR3 extends over 17 amino acids. Germline V gives CDR1 MDHEN, CDR2 SYDVKM. After removal of 3 bases from V and 5 bases from J, the junction contained 14 bases not matched to a gene. Written as DNA, the CDR3 is TGTGCCAGCAGTTTTAGCGGGAAAGTTCAAGTGAGGGAGACCCAGTACTTC. As protein: CASSFSGKVQVRETQYF.

CDR3 coding DNA: TGTGCCACGAGCAGTAGGGGCCCCCTAGCCAAAAACATTCAGTACTTC. Its translation is CATSSRGPLAKNIQYF. The chain carries TRBV28 and TRBJ2-4; TRBD1 might be the D (5 bases). Germline V gives CDR1 MDHEN, CDR2 SYDVKM. The V end was cut by 10 bases, the J end by 0 bases, with 19 bases between. CDR3 length: 16 amino acids.

The chain carries TRBV28 and TRBJ1-2, with TRBD1 matching 7 bases. V lost 5 bases and J lost 8; bases outside the gene matches: 11. Germline V gene lookup returns CDR1 MDHEN and CDR2 SYDVKM. The CDR3 is 14 amino acids. DNA of the CDR3: TGTGCCAGCAGTCCCCCCCAGGGGGGAGTCGGCTACACCTTC. Translation: CASSPPQGGVGYTF.

The V gene is TRBV6-1, the J gene TRBJ1-1, with D uncertain. Germline V gene data show CDR1 as MNHNS and CDR2 as SASEGT. Trimming took off 6 bases at V and 8 bases at J, with 13 bases between the two ends. CDR3 length equals 12 residues. CDR3 sequence reads: CASRPGPGEAFF. DNA for the CDR3: TGTGCCAGCAGGCCGGGCCCCGGGGAAGCTTTCTTT.

This sequence joins TRBV6-5 and TRBJ2-5, with 7 bases that match TRBD1. The germline V gene encodes CDR1 MNHEY and CDR2 SVGAGI. Losses at the gene ends were 5 bases for V and 1 base for J; bases not matched to a gene: 1. This CDR3 contains 13 residues. The CDR3 loop is CASSRQGQETQYF. For the CDR3, the DNA is TGTGCCAGCAGTAGACAGGGCCAAGAGACCCAGTACTTC.